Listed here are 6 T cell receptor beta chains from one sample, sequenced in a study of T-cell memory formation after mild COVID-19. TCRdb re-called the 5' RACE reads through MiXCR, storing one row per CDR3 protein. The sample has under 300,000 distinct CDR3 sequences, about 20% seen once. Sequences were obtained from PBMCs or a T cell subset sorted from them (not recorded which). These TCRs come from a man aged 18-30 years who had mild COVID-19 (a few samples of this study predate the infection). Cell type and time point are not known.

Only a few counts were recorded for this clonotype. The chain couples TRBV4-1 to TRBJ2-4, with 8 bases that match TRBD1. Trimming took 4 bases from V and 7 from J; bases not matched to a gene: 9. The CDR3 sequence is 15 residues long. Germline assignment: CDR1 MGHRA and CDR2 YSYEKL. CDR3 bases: TGCGCCAGCAGCCGATCCCGGACAGGGTGGAACATTCAGTACTTC. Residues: CASSRSRTGWNIQYF.

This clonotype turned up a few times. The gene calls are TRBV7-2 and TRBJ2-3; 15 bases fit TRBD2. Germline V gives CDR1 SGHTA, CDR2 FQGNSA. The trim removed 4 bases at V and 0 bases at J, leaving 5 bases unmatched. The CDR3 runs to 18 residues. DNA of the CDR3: TGTGCCAGCAGCTCCCGGACTAGCGGGGGGGGGAGCACAGATACGCAGTATTTT. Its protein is CASSSRTSGGGSTDTQYF. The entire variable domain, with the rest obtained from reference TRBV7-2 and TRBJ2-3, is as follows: GAGVSQSPSNKVTEKGKDVELRCDPISGHTALYWYRQSLGQGLEFLIYFQGNSAPDKSGLPSDRFSAERTGGSVSTLTIQRTQQEDSAVYLCASSSRTSGGGSTDTQYFGPGTRLTVL.

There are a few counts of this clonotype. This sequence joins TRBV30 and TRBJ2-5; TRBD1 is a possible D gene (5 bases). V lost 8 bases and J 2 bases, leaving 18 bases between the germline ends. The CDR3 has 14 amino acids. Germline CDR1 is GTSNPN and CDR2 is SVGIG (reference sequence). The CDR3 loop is CAAHPGQGQETQYF. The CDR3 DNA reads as TGTGCCGCGCACCCGGGCCAGGGACAAGAGACCCAGTACTTC.

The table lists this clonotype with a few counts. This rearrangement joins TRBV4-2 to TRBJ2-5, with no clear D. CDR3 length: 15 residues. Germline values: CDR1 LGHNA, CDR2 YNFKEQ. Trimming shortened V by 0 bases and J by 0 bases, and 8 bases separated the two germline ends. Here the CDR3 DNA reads TGTGCCAGCAGCCAAGAGTTCGGCGACCAAGAGACCCAGTACTTC. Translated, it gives CASSQEFGDQETQYF.

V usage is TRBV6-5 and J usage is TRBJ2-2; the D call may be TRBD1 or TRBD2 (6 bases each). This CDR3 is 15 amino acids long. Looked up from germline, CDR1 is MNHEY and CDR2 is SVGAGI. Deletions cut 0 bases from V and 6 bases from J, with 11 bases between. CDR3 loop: CASSYSTEGAGELFF. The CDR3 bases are TGTGCCAGCAGTTACTCGACGGAGGGGGCCGGGGAGCTGTTTTTT.

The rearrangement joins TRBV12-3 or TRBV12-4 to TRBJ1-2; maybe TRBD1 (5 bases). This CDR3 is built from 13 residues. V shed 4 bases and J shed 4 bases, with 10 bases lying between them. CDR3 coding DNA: TGTGCCAGCAGTTCCGGGGGGACCTATGGCTACACCTTC. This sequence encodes CASSSGGTYGYTF.